This T cell receptor (beta chain) was captured in a study of blood T cell repertoires in COVID-19. Study summary: The United States, Italy and Spain supplied acute and convalescent COVID-19 samples. PBMCs, B-cell-depleted T cells, or T cells were the source of the cDNA or gDNA that made up the material.

The CDR3 length is 13 residues. Germline CDR1 MNHEY, CDR2 SVGAGI. Trimming removed 6 bases at V and 4 bases at J, with 12 bases between. The method was immunoSEQ multiplex PCR; TCRdb's version includes in-frame clones alone and lacks a portion of them. This sample has approximately 260,000 clones, with around 85% found just once. The J gene is TRBJ2-5, the V gene TRBV6-5; D might be TRBD2 (5 bases). The sequencing input was PBMCs or T cells enriched from blood (not recorded which). This TCR came from a woman in her forties with acute COVID-19. CDR3 region: CASRPRRGETQYF. Here the CDR3 DNA reads TGTGCCAGCAGACCACGACGGGGAGAGACCCAGTACTTC.